Listed here are 29 T cell receptor beta chains from one sample, sequenced in a study of blood T cell repertoires in COVID-19. Using immunoSEQ multiplex PCR, the repertoire was profiled, and TCRdb retains in-frame clones only, with some absent. The sample lists around 170,000 clones; 80% to 85% were seen once. Specimen: peripheral blood. These receptors were taken from a woman older than 75 with COVID-19, enrolled during active disease.

The chain couples TRBV29-1 to TRBJ1-2; D unresolved. CDR3 size: 14 residues. Trimming cost V 1 base and J 8 bases, with 17 bases left between them. Germline values: CDR1 SQVTM, CDR2 ANQGSEA. Here the CDR3 reads CSVEAMRAGGGYTF. In DNA, the CDR3 is TGCAGCGTTGAAGCTATGCGGGCAGGAGGAGGCTACACCTTC. Supplemented by reference TRBV29-1 and TRBJ1-2, the full variable domain reads SAVISQKPSRDICQRGTSLTIQCQVDSQVTMMFWYRQQPGQSLTLIATANQGSEATYESGFVIDKFPISRPNLTFSTLTVSNMSPEDSSIYLCSVEAMRAGGGYTFGSGTRLTVV.

This chain connects TRBV3-1 (or the pseudogene TRBV3-2) to TRBJ2-7, with 10 bases identical to TRBD1. CDR1 LGHDT and CDR2 YNNKEL come from the germline V gene (reference sequence). V shed 4 bases and J 7 bases; nucleotides not matched to a gene: 10. This CDR3 contains 15 residues. The CDR3 sequence is CASSRGTGAHREQYF. The CDR3 nucleotides are TGTGCCAGCAGCCGGGGGACAGGGGCGCATCGAGAGCAGTACTTC.

This rearrangement joins TRBV11-2 to TRBJ2-3, with 8 bases aligning to TRBD2. Trimming cost V 5 bases and J 3 bases; bases outside gene matches: 7. CDR1 and CDR2 from the germline V gene are SGHAT and FQNNGV. This CDR3 region has 15 residues. The CDR3 here is CASSPRGGRTDTQYF. For the CDR3, the DNA is TGTGCCAGCAGCCCCCGGGGGGGTCGGACAGATACGCAGTATTTT.

The table lists this clone with a count of one. J is TRBJ2-1 and V is TRBV11-3, with 9 nucleotides matching TRBD1. Germline lookup yields CDR1 SGHNT and CDR2 YENEEA. V was clipped by 4 bases and J by 4 bases; unmatched bases: 5. The CDR3 has 15 amino acids. This chain's CDR3 is CASSSRTGAYNEQFF. As DNA, the CDR3 is TGTGCCAGCAGCTCCCGGACAGGGGCTTACAATGAGCAGTTCTTC.

This rearrangement joins TRBV6-5 to TRBJ2-7; D perhaps matches TRBD2 (5 bases). The ends were cut back, 8 bases at V and 2 bases at J, with 16 bases in the middle. CDR1 and CDR2 from the germline V gene are MNHEY and SVGAGI. The CDR3 length is 14 residues. DNA of the CDR3: TGTGCCAGCGGGGTTCGGGGTCCCACCTACGAGCAGTACTTC. Its protein product is CASGVRGPTYEQYF.

V gene TRBV7-2 combines with J gene TRBJ2-5, with 8 bases identical to TRBD1. The V and J ends lost 5 bases and 2 bases, in that order; junction bases with no gene match: 7. The length of the CDR3 is 15 residues. CDR1 is SGHTA, CDR2 FQGNSA, per germline. The CDR3: CASSTQGGNQETQYF. The CDR3 DNA reads as TGTGCCAGCAGCACACAGGGGGGAAATCAAGAGACCCAGTACTTC. Together with reference TRBV7-2 and TRBJ2-5, the CDR3 gives the full variable domain: GAGVSQSPSNKVTEKGKDVELRCDPISGHTALYWYRQSLGQGLEFLIYFQGNSAPDKSGLPSDRFSAERTGGSVSTLTIQRTQQEDSAVYLCASSTQGGNQETQYFGPGTRLLVL.

This chain links TRBV21-1 with TRBJ1-1. TRBV21-1 is assigned pseudogene status. The CDR3 totals 17 residues. CDR3 protein: CASSKVIIPGANTEAFF. The DNA of the CDR3 is TGTGCCAGCAGCAAAGTAATTATACCGGGAGCTAACACTGAAGCTTTCTTT.

CDR3 region: CASGSHGTLSSYEQYF. CDR3 in DNA: TGTGCCAGCGGTTCCCACGGGACACTGAGCTCCTACGAGCAGTACTTC. The chain recombines TRBV28 with TRBJ2-7, with D tentatively TRBD1 (6 bases). Trimming cost V 8 bases and J 0 bases, with 20 bases left between them. Per the germline V gene, CDR1 is MDHEN and CDR2 is SYDVKM. CDR3 length: 16 amino acids.

The chain links TRBV27 to TRBJ1-6; TRBD1 matches 7 bases. Losses at the gene ends were 6 bases for V and 4 bases for J; bases not matched to a gene: 6. There are 15 residues in the CDR3. CDR1 and CDR2 (germline): MNHEY, SMNVEV (reference sequence). The CDR3 loop reads CASRSGTVYNSPLHF. The CDR3 DNA is TGTGCCAGCAGATCCGGGACAGTTTATAATTCACCCCTCCACTTT.

The CDR3 DNA reads as TGTGCCATCAGTGAGTCGTGGAGGGGAAAGGCTGAAGCTTTCTTT. Translating it yields CAISESWRGKAEAFF. V usage is TRBV10-3 and J usage is TRBJ1-1, with D perhaps TRBD1 (5 bases). This CDR3 is 15 amino acids long. Germline assignment: CDR1 ENHRY and CDR2 SYGVKD. Trimming took off 0 bases at V and 6 bases at J, with 14 bases between the two ends.

The chain carries TRBV4-3 and TRBJ2-3; 7 nucleotides agree with TRBD2. CDR1 and CDR2 from the germline V gene are LGHNA and YSLEER. The V gene end was trimmed by 0 bases and the J gene end by 6 bases; junction bases not matched to a gene: 3. The CDR3 spans 14 residues. The CDR3 here is CASSQDLAADTQYF. The DNA of the CDR3 is TGCGCCAGCAGCCAAGATCTAGCGGCGGATACGCAGTATTTT.

CDR3 sequence: CASSQETGSIRNEQFF. DNA of the CDR3: TGTGCCAGCAGCCAAGAAACAGGGTCTATAAGGAATGAGCAGTTCTTC. The rearrangement uses TRBV4-2 and TRBJ2-1; D might be TRBD1 (6 bases). Trimming removed 0 bases at V and 7 bases at J, with 16 bases between. The CDR3 sequence is 16 residues long. The V gene's germline CDR1 is LGHNA and CDR2 YNFKEQ.

The V and J genes are TRBV2 and TRBJ1-3; possibly TRBD1 for D (6 bases). Germline assignment: CDR1 SNHLY and CDR2 FYNNEI. V was pared by 7 bases and J by 3 bases, with 7 bases between. This CDR3 region has 12 residues. The CDR3 loop reads CASTGDGNTIYF. The CDR3, as DNA: TGTGCCAGCACAGGGGATGGAAACACCATATATTTT.

The chain couples TRBV5-1 to TRBJ2-2; 8 bases are a match to TRBD2. CDR3 length: 16 amino acids. CDR1 SGHRS and CDR2 YFSETQ come from the germline V gene. The trim removed 1 base at V and 2 bases at J, leaving 4 bases unmatched. The CDR3 is CASSLRLAKNTGELFF. CDR3 sequence (DNA): TGCGCCAGCAGCTTGCGACTAGCGAAAAACACCGGGGAGCTGTTTTTT.

This chain connects TRBV4-1 to TRBJ1-1; 11 bases align to TRBD1. Germline CDR1 is MGHRA and CDR2 is YSYEKL. The CDR3 spans 16 residues. V shed 8 bases and J 5 bases; nucleotides not matched to a gene: 13. This chain's CDR3 is CASSLLPGQGGTEAFF. The DNA for the CDR3 is TGCGCCAGCTCTCTTCTCCCGGGACAGGGGGGAACTGAAGCTTTCTTT.

The chain recombines TRBV5-1 with TRBJ2-5, with D possibly matching TRBD1 (6 bases). The CDR3 runs to 15 residues. V was pared by 3 bases and J by 5 bases, with 17 bases between. Germline V gene data show CDR1 as SGHRS and CDR2 as YFSETQ. In DNA form, the CDR3 reads TGCGCCAGCAGCTCTATTGCAGGGGCGAGGGAGACCCAGTACTTC. It specifies CASSSIAGARETQYF.

V and J are TRBV7-8 and TRBJ2-1, with 9 positions matching TRBD2. Germline-derived CDR1 and CDR2 are SGHVS and FQNEAQ. The CDR3 totals 16 residues. The ends lost 0 bases at V and 5 bases at J; junction bases unmatched: 5. The CDR3 protein is CASSLAGREGHNEQFF. CDR3 nucleotides: TGTGCCAGCAGCTTAGCGGGGCGGGAGGGACACAATGAGCAGTTCTTC.

The chain joins TRBV15 to TRBJ2-7; D remains ambiguous. In germline, CDR1 is LNHNV, CDR2 YYDKDF (reference sequence). V was shortened by 0 bases and J by 2 bases, with 11 bases between the two germline ends. The CDR3 sequence is 15 residues long. Written as DNA, the CDR3 is TGTGCCACCAGCAGAGATCGGGTGTTCACCTACGAGCAGTACTTC. Encoded protein: CATSRDRVFTYEQYF. The full variable domain, with the rest looked up from reference TRBV15 and TRBJ2-7, is DAMVIQNPRYQVTQFGKPVTLSCSQTLNHNVMYWYQQKSSQAPKLLFHYYDKDFNNEADTPDNFQSRRPNTSFCFLDIRSPGLGDTAMYLCATSRDRVFTYEQYFGPGTRLTVT.

This chain uses TRBV5-1 with TRBJ1-2; D might be TRBD1 (6 bases). V lost 4 bases to trimming and J lost 4 bases, with 14 bases between them. The CDR3 loop spans 14 amino acids. CDR1 and CDR2 (germline): SGHRS, YFSETQ. The CDR3 loop reads CASSASLGGYGYTF. DNA of the CDR3: TGCGCCAGCAGCGCCTCGTTAGGGGGCTATGGCTACACCTTC.

The chain employs TRBV19 and TRBJ2-1; tentative D call: TRBD2 (6 bases). The V gene's germline CDR1 is LNHDA and CDR2 SQIVND (reference sequence). The CDR3 length is 16 residues. Trimming took off 5 bases at V and 2 bases at J, with 16 bases between the two ends. The CDR3, as DNA: TGTGCCAGTAGTTTAGGGCCTAGCGCCCCCTACAATGAGCAGTTCTTC. Encoded protein: CASSLGPSAPYNEQFF.

The chain couples TRBV10-3 to TRBJ2-1, with D maybe TRBD1 (6 bases). Germline V gives CDR1 ENHRY, CDR2 SYGVKD. This CDR3 has 15 amino acids. V dropped 2 bases and J dropped 0 bases, with 8 bases sitting between them. CDR3 sequence: CAISERGSSYNEQFF. In DNA, the CDR3 is TGTGCCATCAGTGAGAGGGGGAGCTCCTACAATGAGCAGTTCTTC.

The gene calls are TRBV5-1 and TRBJ2-3; no firm D call. Trimming stripped 0 bases from V and 5 bases from J, with 16 bases between. The CDR3 is 16 residues long. Germline assignment: CDR1 SGHRS and CDR2 YFSETQ. CDR3 protein: CASSLARLSGGDTQYF. The CDR3 DNA reads TGCGCCAGCAGCTTGGCCAGGTTATCTGGTGGAGATACGCAGTATTTT.

The rearrangement uses TRBV9 and TRBJ1-3, with D tentatively TRBD1 (5 bases). This CDR3 is built from 16 residues. The germline gives CDR1 SGDLS, CDR2 YYNGEE. The germline V and J ends were trimmed by 0 bases and 0 bases, with 10 bases remaining between them. The CDR3 sequence is CASSVGSGHSGNTIYF. In DNA form, the CDR3 reads TGTGCCAGCAGCGTAGGAAGTGGACACTCTGGAAACACCATATATTTT. Together with reference TRBV9 and TRBJ1-3, the CDR3 gives the full variable domain: DSGVTQTPKHLITATGQRVTLRCSPRSGDLSVYWYQQSLDQGLQFLIQYYNGEERAKGNILERFSAQQFPDLHSELNLSSLELGDSALYFCASSVGSGHSGNTIYFGEGSWLTVV.

This chain joins TRBV27 and TRBJ2-2, with a possible D match to TRBD1 (5 bases). The V end lost 7 bases, the J end lost 3 bases, and 24 bases lay between the germline ends. The germline CDR1 and CDR2 sequences are MNHEY and SMNVEV (reference sequence). The CDR3 is made up of 18 amino acids. The CDR3 DNA sequence: TGTGCCAGCATCCAAATCTGGGGCAGGCTCGTATACACCGGGGAGCTGTTTTTT. Residues: CASIQIWGRLVYTGELFF.

J is TRBJ1-4 and V is TRBV7-9, with 11 positions matching TRBD1. V lost 6 bases and J lost 8; bases outside the gene matches: 8. This CDR3 contains 15 residues. Germline assignment: CDR1 SEHNR and CDR2 FQNEAQ (reference sequence). The CDR3 here is CASSLWTGGQEKLFF. CDR3 sequence (DNA): TGTGCCAGCAGTTTATGGACAGGGGGCCAAGAAAAACTGTTTTTT.

This clone was found a few times. The chain is built from TRBV19 and TRBJ2-7; the D is unclear. V was cut by 2 bases and J by 3 bases, with 8 bases left in between. Germline V gene data show CDR1 as LNHDA and CDR2 as SQIVND (reference sequence). This CDR3 has 13 amino acids. Here the CDR3 reads CASSISLGYEQYF. The CDR3 DNA follows: TGTGCCAGTAGTATATCCCTAGGCTACGAGCAGTACTTC.

The gene calls are TRBV5-1 and TRBJ1-2; 7 positions agree with TRBD1. The germline V gene has CDR1 SGHRS and CDR2 YFSETQ. V shed 2 bases and J 7 bases; nucleotides not matched to a gene: 14. This CDR3 is built from 16 residues. The CDR3 DNA reads TGCGCCAGCAGCTTTGAGGGCGGTTCACAGGGGTCTGGCTACACCTTC. This sequence encodes CASSFEGGSQGSGYTF.

The chain joins TRBV18 to TRBJ1-6, with D perhaps TRBD1 (6 bases). Trimming took 2 bases from V and 8 from J, leaving 7 bases between them. The CDR3 is 13 amino acids. Germline V gene sequence: CDR1 KGHSH, CDR2 LQKENI. For the CDR3, the DNA is TGTGCCAGCTCACCAGGGGGCGATTCACCCCTCCACTTT. Its translation is CASSPGGDSPLHF.

The chain links TRBV6-6 to TRBJ2-2; the match to TRBD1 covers 8 bases. Germline V CDR1 and CDR2: MNHNY, SVGAGI (reference sequence). This CDR3 has 13 residues. V trimming: 5 bases; J trimming: 6 bases; junction bases outside the gene matches: 2. The CDR3 loop reads CASSKQGAGELFF. DNA for the CDR3: TGTGCCAGCAGTAAACAGGGGGCCGGGGAGCTGTTTTTT.